One and the same sample provided the 24 T cell receptor beta chains below, sequenced in a study of blood T cells in healthy people across ages. A sample-barcoded 5' primer and a J-beta primer mix were used in a second PCR of about 6 to 12 cycles. TCRdb independently ran MiXCR on the 5' RACE reads; one entry per CDR3 protein. Of 650,000 to 700,000 distinct CDR3 sequences detected, approximately 30% appear once; the ten largest clones hold roughly 14%. The sample comprised blood. The receptors here all came from a woman of 80 years or more in good health.

The chain uses TRBV6-1 and TRBJ2-2, with 7 bases aligning to TRBD1. Germline-derived CDR1 and CDR2 are MNHNS and SASEGT. Trimming took 7 bases from V and 5 from J; bases not matched to a gene: 4. The CDR3 spans 13 residues. The CDR3 region is CASIPQGTGELFF. DNA of the CDR3: TGTGCCAGCATTCCACAGGGGACCGGGGAGCTGTTTTTT.

In DNA form, the CDR3 reads TGTGCCAGCAGCTTCCCCCTGTCGAATGAGCAGTTCTTC. Amino acids: CASSFPLSNEQFF. This chain links TRBV5-4 with TRBJ2-1; D uncertain. V dropped 2 bases and J dropped 7 bases, with 10 bases sitting between them. CDR1 is SGHNT, CDR2 YYREEE, per germline (reference sequence). CDR3 length equals 13 residues.

Details on this clonotype: A much bigger clone sits one base away, suggesting this may be a read error. The chain has TRBV6-1 and TRBJ2-5; D is uncertain. Matching the DNA end better, TRBJ2-7 makes the J call doubtful. The CDR3 loop spans 11 amino acids. The germline gives CDR1 MNHNS, CDR2 SASEGT. In DNA form, the CDR3 reads TGTGGCAGCACGGACCTCTACGAGCAGTACTTC. Amino acids: CGSTDLYEQYF.

The table lists this clonotype with many counts. A read error may explain this, as a much larger clone is one base away. This chain connects TRBV24-1 to TRBJ2-1; D might be TRBD1 (5 bases). Germline assignment: CDR1 KGHDR and CDR2 SFDVKD. V was cut by 3 bases and J by 7 bases, with 12 bases left in between. This CDR3 comprises 14 residues. CDR3 amino acids: CATSDVGARNEQFF. As DNA, the CDR3 is TGTGCCACCAGTGATGTAGGGGCTCGGAATGAGCAGTTCTTC.

Details on this clonotype: This clone may be a read error of a much larger clone one base away. The chain couples TRBV20-1 to TRBJ1-2; 9 positions agree with TRBD1. CDR1 is DFQATT and CDR2 is SNEGSKA in the germline V gene (reference sequence). The J segment lost 0 bases and the V segment lost 5 bases, leaving 4 bases of the junction unmatched. The CDR3 loop spans 14 amino acids. The CDR3 sequence is CSALWDRANYGYTF. DNA for the CDR3: TGCAGTGCTCTTTGGGACAGGGCTAACTATGGCTACACCTTC.

This clonotype was counted only a few times. One base away lies a much larger clone, so this may be a sequencing read error. The V and J genes are TRBV4-2 and TRBJ2-2; a weak D match, TRBD2 (5 bases). Germline CDR1 and CDR2: LGHNA and YNFKEQ. This CDR3 has 15 residues. In nucleotides, the CDR3 is TGTGCCAGCAGCCGGAAGGGCGGAACCTCCGGGGAGCGGTTTTTT. Translation: CASSRKGGTSGERFF.

This clonotype has at least ten counts. The chain links TRBV19 to TRBJ1-1; D ambiguous. CDR1 and CDR2 from the germline V gene are LNHDA and SQIVND (reference sequence). V lost 10 bases, J lost 3 bases, and 18 bases lay in between. The CDR3 consists of 14 residues. The CDR3: CATTADPGDTEAFF. The CDR3 DNA reads TGTGCCACAACTGCGGACCCCGGTGACACTGAAGCTTTCTTT.

This clonotype occurred many times. CDR3 sequence reads: CSARSRNEQFF. CDR3 nucleotides: TGCAGTGCTAGGTCCAGGAATGAGCAGTTCTTC. The genes are TRBV20-1 and TRBJ2-1; D not certain. The CDR3 is 11 residues long. V was trimmed by 3 bases and J by 7 bases, leaving 7 bases between them. CDR1 DFQATT and CDR2 SNEGSKA come from the germline V gene (reference sequence).

In its sample, this clonotype was seen once. This sequence joins TRBV6-2 or TRBV6-3 and TRBJ2-7, with D possibly matching TRBD2 (5 bases). With 6 bases removed from V and 1 base from J, the gap between germline ends came to 16 bases. From germline, CDR1 is MNHEY and CDR2 SVGEGT. The CDR3 is 15 amino acids. The DNA of the CDR3 is TGTGCCAGCAGCCATGCTGGACGGGGATCCTACGAGCAGTACTTC. Translating it yields CASSHAGRGSYEQYF.

A word on this clonotype: The germline gene is not matched at one end of the junction; a read error may be the cause. The chain has TRBV5-5 and TRBJ1-1; 11 bases agree with TRBD1. This CDR3 has 16 residues. Germline lookup yields CDR1 SGHKS and CDR2 YYEKEE (reference sequence). CDR3 sequence (DNA): TGTGCCGGCAGCCCAACAGCCGGACAGGGGGCGGGTGAAGCTTTCTTT. This gives the protein CAGSPTAGQGAGEAFF.

About this clonotype: A much larger clone sits a single nucleotide away, making a read error possible. The chain carries TRBV24-1 and TRBJ1-5; 10 positions match TRBD1. CDR1 and CDR2 (germline): KGHDR, SFDVKD. The CDR3 runs 15 residues. The CDR3 region is CAASDGTGAYQPQHF. In DNA form, the CDR3 reads TGTGCCGCCAGTGATGGGACAGGGGCATATCAGCCCCAGCATTTT.

Regarding this clonotype: Since a much larger clone is just one base distant, this may be a read error. This sequence joins TRBV18 and TRBJ2-5; either TRBD1 or TRBD2 may supply D (5 bases each). V was pared by 4 bases and J by 11 bases, with 17 bases between. Germline lookup yields CDR1 KGHSH and CDR2 LQKENI. This CDR3 has 13 residues. The CDR3 loop reads CASSQGRGTGQYF. The CDR3 DNA reads TGTGCCAGCTCACAGGGACGGGGTACGGGGCAGTACTTC.

The chain employs TRBV28 and TRBJ2-7; possibly TRBD2 for D (6 bases). Looked up from germline, CDR1 is MDHEN and CDR2 is SYDVKM. V was clipped by 3 bases and J by 4 bases, with 19 bases between them. This CDR3 spans 16 amino acids. The CDR3 is CASSLVPGSRGYEQYF. In nucleotides, the CDR3 is TGTGCCAGCAGTTTGGTTCCAGGGAGCCGGGGGTACGAGCAGTACTTC.

In the case of this clonotype: This clone may be a read error of a much larger clone one base away. This sequence joins TRBV5-5 and TRBJ2-7; D perhaps matches TRBD2 (5 bases). Germline V gene lookup returns CDR1 SGHKS and CDR2 YYEKEE (reference sequence). This CDR3 has 15 amino acids. In nucleotides, the CDR3 is TGTACCAGCAGCTTCTCCCTTACTAGTTACCACGAGCAGTACTTC. It yields the protein CTSSFSLTSYHEQYF.

The chain recombines TRBV6-6 with TRBJ1-5; 8 bases map to TRBD1. Trimming at V came to 5 bases and at J to 7 bases, leaving 13 bases not matched to a gene. Germline CDR1 MNHNY, CDR2 SVGAGI (reference sequence). The CDR3 has 16 residues. CDR3 coding DNA: TGTGCCAGCAGTAACCGCAGGGGGCAGGGTTGGCAGCCCCAGCATTTT. Its protein is CASSNRRGQGWQPQHF.

To note about this clonotype: Being one base from a much bigger clone, this may be a read error. J is TRBJ2-3 and V is TRBV9; 8 bases line up with TRBD2. The V gene's germline CDR1 is SGDLS and CDR2 YYNGEE. J lost 7 bases, V lost 2 bases, and 6 bases had no gene match. The CDR3 has 14 residues. CDR3 region: CASSVSGEWNTQYF. The CDR3 DNA follows: TGTGCCAGCAGCGTTAGCGGGGAGTGGAATACGCAGTATTTT.

The table lists this clonotype with a few counts. The gene calls are TRBV20-1 and TRBJ1-1; D is perhaps TRBD1 (5 bases). The CDR3 is 15 residues long. Germline V gene data show CDR1 as DFQATT and CDR2 as SNEGSKA (reference sequence). Trimming took off 5 bases at V and 0 bases at J, with 16 bases between the two ends. The CDR3 DNA follows: TGCAGTGCTTCAGACCTCCAGGGCTTGAACACTGAAGCTTTCTTT. Amino acid sequence: CSASDLQGLNTEAFF.

This clonotype was counted at least ten times. A much larger clone is a single base away; this may be a read error. This rearrangement joins TRBV4-2 to TRBJ2-5, with 7 bases aligning to TRBD1. The J segment lost 5 bases and the V segment lost 1 base, leaving 4 bases of the junction unmatched. Germline V lookup: CDR1 LGHNA, CDR2 YNFKEQ. The CDR3 sequence is 14 residues long. The CDR3 sequence is CASSQVRGRETQYF. CDR3 DNA sequence: TGTGCCAGCAGCCAAGTTAGGGGGCGGGAGACCCAGTACTTC.

This clonotype has only a few counts. This may stem from a read error, because a much larger clone lies one nucleotide away. The chain employs TRBV20-1 and TRBJ2-1; TRBD2 is a possible D gene (7 bases). Trimming took off 6 bases at V and 0 bases at J, with 12 bases between the two ends. CDR1 and CDR2 (germline): DFQATT, SNEGSKA (reference sequence). This CDR3 contains 14 residues. The CDR3 sequence: CSALRGRSYNEQFF. CDR3 coding DNA: TGCAGTGCCTTGCGGGGGCGCTCCTACAATGAGCAGTTCTTC.

This clonotype appeared a few times. This may stem from a read error, because a much larger clone lies one nucleotide away. The V and J genes are TRBV15 and TRBJ2-1; the D is unclear. Germline V gene data show CDR1 as LNHNV and CDR2 as YYDKDF (reference sequence). The CDR3 spans 16 residues. The DNA for the CDR3 is TGTACCACCAGCAGAGCTGGCCCAGGCCCCTACAATGAGCAGTTCTTC. Translating it yields CTTSRAGPGPYNEQFF.

With respect to this clonotype: A read error is possible here, since a much larger clone lies one base away. J is TRBJ2-7 and V is TRBV9; D possibly uses TRBD1 or TRBD2 (7 bases each). CDR3 length equals 15 residues. V dropped 3 bases and J dropped 3 bases, with 16 bases sitting between them. Germline V lookup: CDR1 SGDLS, CDR2 YYNGEE. CDR3 coding DNA: TGTGCCAGCAGCGGAGCGGGGACAGCCGTCTACGAGCAGTACTTC. This encodes CASSGAGTAVYEQYF.

This clonotype was found many times. The chain combines TRBV5-6 with TRBJ2-5; D gene ambiguous. The length of the CDR3 is 14 residues. V was shortened by 2 bases and J by 7 bases, with 15 bases between the two germline ends. The germline V gene encodes CDR1 SGHDT and CDR2 YYEEEE. This CDR3 reads CASSFGVESGTQYF. CDR3 coding DNA: TGTGCCAGCAGCTTCGGCGTCGAAAGTGGGACCCAGTACTTC.

This clonotype was seen ten or more times. The gene calls are TRBV27 and TRBJ2-7; tentative D call: TRBD2 (6 bases). CDR1 is MNHEY, CDR2 SMNVEV, per germline (reference sequence). Between the trimmed V and J ends, which lost 3 bases and 3 bases, there was a span of 15 bases. The CDR3 loop spans 15 amino acids. The CDR3 reads CASSFRRVGGYEQYF. DNA of the CDR3: TGTGCCAGCAGTTTCAGGCGGGTGGGGGGCTACGAGCAGTACTTC.

The genes are TRBV7-8 and TRBJ1-6; 10 nucleotides match TRBD1. V lost 5 bases, J lost 12 bases, and 7 bases stayed unmatched. CDR3 length: 14 amino acids. The germline gives CDR1 SGHVS, CDR2 FQNEAQ. The CDR3 region has the DNA TGTGCCAGCAGCACGGACAGGGGGAAAGGACCCCTCCACTTT. It encodes CASSTDRGKGPLHF.